These 27 T cell receptor beta chains share one sample of origin, sequenced in a study of blood T cell repertoires in COVID-19. The protocol was immunoSEQ multiplex PCR, while the TCRdb copy is restricted to in-frame clones and leaves out a portion. The top ten clones hold roughly a sixth of a sample with about 190,000 clones, 70% to 80% of them seen once. Sequencing was done on a sample of PBMCs or T cells enriched from blood (not recorded which). These receptor sequences come from a woman in her fifties or sixties who had recovered from COVID-19.

The CDR3 loop reads CASITGLGLGETQYF. The CDR3 DNA is TGTGCCAGCATTACTGGACTAGGCCTAGGGGAGACCCAGTACTTC. The chain employs TRBV2 and TRBJ2-5; 7 bases align to TRBD2. J gave up 5 bases and V 7 bases, and 13 bases lay outside the gene matches. This CDR3 region has 15 residues. From germline, CDR1 is SNHLY and CDR2 FYNNEI.

This chain connects TRBV15 to TRBJ1-3, with TRBD1 matching 7 bases. V lost 6 bases and J lost 2; bases outside the gene matches: 4. Looked up from germline, CDR1 is LNHNV and CDR2 is YYDKDF (reference sequence). This CDR3 region has 14 residues. CDR3 sequence reads: CATRKGQPGNTIYF. The CDR3 DNA is TGTGCCACCAGAAAGGGACAGCCTGGAAACACCATATATTTT.

The chain couples TRBV6-5 to TRBJ1-1; TRBD1 matches 7 bases. CDR1 is MNHEY, CDR2 SVGAGI, per germline. J was trimmed by 4 bases and V by 7 bases; bases with no gene match: 9. This CDR3 has 14 amino acids. The CDR3 protein is CASILNRGTTEAFF. Here the CDR3 DNA reads TGTGCCAGCATTTTAAACAGGGGCACCACTGAAGCTTTCTTT.

The V gene is TRBV19, the J gene TRBJ1-1; tentatively, D is TRBD1 (6 bases). Germline-derived CDR1 and CDR2 are LNHDA and SQIVND (reference sequence). Trimming took 5 bases from V and 7 from J, leaving 17 bases between them. The CDR3 is 14 amino acids. The CDR3 region is CASSLNRETIEAFF. CDR3 DNA: TGTGCCAGTAGTCTTAACAGGGAAACGATTGAAGCTTTCTTT.

This clone was found once. The CDR3, as DNA: TGTGCCAGCAGTACCACTAGCGGGAGGACCTACGAGCAGTACTTC. It specifies CASSTTSGRTYEQYF. The V call is TRBV28, the J call TRBJ2-7; 12 bases agree with TRBD2. The V and J ends lost 5 bases and 2 bases, in that order; junction bases with no gene match: 4. The germline V gene encodes CDR1 MDHEN and CDR2 SYDVKM. This CDR3 contains 15 residues. The variable domain in full, with the rest retrieved from reference TRBV28 and TRBJ2-7, is DVKVTQSSRYLVKRTGEKVFLECVQDMDHENMFWYRQDPGLGLRLIYFSYDVKMKEKGDIPEGYSVSREKKERFSLILESASTNQTSMYLCASSTTSGRTYEQYFGPGTRLTVT.

The genes are TRBV6-4 and TRBJ2-5; TRBD1 agrees at 7 bases. The junction had 22 bases not matched to a gene; V was cut back by 10 bases and J by 2 bases. Germline V CDR1 and CDR2: MRHNA, SNTAGT. The CDR3 is made up of 18 amino acids. The DNA for the CDR3 is TGTGCCACCGAGCTAATCAGGGGGTGGCCTCTCCTTCAAGAGACCCAGTACTTC. This sequence encodes CATELIRGWPLLQETQYF.

In its sample, this clone was seen once. This chain connects TRBV28 to TRBJ1-1; 9 bases map to TRBD1. Germline CDR1 MDHEN, CDR2 SYDVKM. The CDR3 has 15 amino acids. The trim removed 2 bases at V and 1 base at J, leaving 2 bases unmatched. The DNA of the CDR3 is TGTGCCAGCAGTTTACTGGGACAGGGGAACACTGAAGCTTTCTTT. Protein sequence: CASSLLGQGNTEAFF.

The chain carries TRBV28 and TRBJ1-2; 10 bases line up with TRBD1. Trimming at V came to 4 bases and at J to 6 bases, leaving 5 bases not matched to a gene. CDR3 length: 14 residues. CDR1 and CDR2 (germline): MDHEN, SYDVKM. DNA of the CDR3: TGTGCCAGCAGTTCGGACAGGGGGTTGGATGGCTACACCTTC. It is translated as CASSSDRGLDGYTF.

The chain joins TRBV29-1 to TRBJ1-1, with 8 bases fitting TRBD1. The CDR3 is 12 amino acids. Germline CDR1 is SQVTM and CDR2 is ANQGSEA. V dropped 4 bases and J dropped 4; count of bases not matched to a gene: 2. CDR3 in amino acids: CSVGTGLTEAFF. The CDR3 nucleotides are TGCAGCGTTGGGACAGGGCTCACTGAAGCTTTCTTT. Full variable domain (rest looked up from reference TRBV29-1 and TRBJ1-1): SAVISQKPSRDICQRGTSLTIQCQVDSQVTMMFWYRQQPGQSLTLIATANQGSEATYESGFVIDKFPISRPNLTFSTLTVSNMSPEDSSIYLCSVGTGLTEAFFGQGTRLTVV.

The chain is built from TRBV6-2 or TRBV6-3 and TRBJ2-7; D not certain. The CDR3 has 13 amino acids. V was cut by 4 bases and J by 4 bases, with 11 bases left in between. The V gene's germline CDR1 is MNHEY and CDR2 SVGEGT. The CDR3 region is CASSSMTSYEQYF. CDR3 nucleotide sequence: TGTGCCAGCAGTTCCATGACAAGTTACGAGCAGTACTTC.

V and J are TRBV18 and TRBJ2-5; possible D gene TRBD1, 6 bases. V lost 5 bases to trimming and J lost 13 bases, with 20 bases between them. Germline V gene sequence: CDR1 KGHSH, CDR2 LQKENI. The CDR3 loop spans 13 amino acids. The chain's CDR3 is CASSINPTGYRYF. The CDR3 region has the DNA TGTGCCAGCTCAATAAACCCCACAGGGTACCGGTACTTC.

The rearrangement uses TRBV27 and TRBJ1-2, with 7 bases that match TRBD1. Trimming removed 5 bases from V and 5 bases from J; junction bases left unmatched: 11. The germline V gene encodes CDR1 MNHEY and CDR2 SMNVEV (reference sequence). The CDR3 sequence is 15 residues long. CDR3 bases: TGTGCCAGCAGTCCGACAGGGAACTTTGCGTATGGCTACACCTTC. It is translated as CASSPTGNFAYGYTF.

This clone was seen only once. The rearrangement uses TRBV6-5 and TRBJ1-2, with D uncertain. This CDR3 comprises 12 residues. V lost 6 bases to trimming and J lost 5 bases, with 10 bases between them. Per the germline V gene, CDR1 is MNHEY and CDR2 is SVGAGI. CDR3 in DNA: TGTGCCAGCAGCCTAGACCGGTATGGCTACACCTTC. Amino acids: CASSLDRYGYTF.

The rearrangement joins TRBV11-2 to TRBJ2-1; 8 positions agree with TRBD2. The CDR3 is 16 amino acids. V lost 5 bases and J lost 9; bases outside the gene matches: 15. CDR1 and CDR2 (germline): SGHAT, FQNNGV. The CDR3 protein is CASSPGSGRSSSEQFF. The CDR3 region has the DNA TGTGCCAGCAGCCCGGGCAGCGGGAGATCCTCCTCTGAGCAGTTCTTC.

Ten or more counts support this clone. The chain uses TRBV12-5 and TRBJ1-5; tentatively, D is TRBD1 (5 bases). CDR3 length: 13 residues. From germline, CDR1 is LGHNT and CDR2 FRNRAP. The V end was cut by 6 bases, the J end by 4 bases, with 10 bases between. CDR3 region: CASGSGGNQPQHF. CDR3 DNA sequence: TGTGCTAGTGGGTCGGGGGGAAATCAGCCCCAGCATTTT.

The CDR3 region is CASTSSGGDYNEQFF. CDR3 sequence (DNA): TGTGCCAGCACCTCTTCGGGCGGGGACTACAATGAGCAGTTCTTC. The genes are TRBV7-9 and TRBJ2-1, with a tentative D call TRBD2 (6 bases). Germline lookup yields CDR1 SEHNR and CDR2 FQNEAQ (reference sequence). The CDR3 consists of 15 residues. V lost 7 bases, J lost 3 bases, and 16 bases lay in between.

This clone showed up just once. The CDR3 DNA follows: TGTGCCAGTAGTCCCCTGGACAGGACGAACACTGAAGCTTTCTTT. Protein product: CASSPLDRTNTEAFF. This chain joins TRBV19 and TRBJ1-1; TRBD1 matches at 7 bases. Germline values: CDR1 LNHDA, CDR2 SQIVND (reference sequence). CDR3 length: 15 amino acids. The ends lost 5 bases at V and 1 base at J; junction bases unmatched: 7.

The genes are TRBV7-9 and TRBJ1-4, with 9 bases fitting TRBD1. The ends lost 5 bases at V and 8 bases at J; junction bases unmatched: 6. The CDR3 sequence is 14 residues long. CDR1 and CDR2 from the germline V gene are SEHNR and FQNEAQ (reference sequence). The CDR3 spells CASSLGQGGEKLFF. The CDR3 DNA reads TGTGCCAGCAGCCTGGGACAGGGAGGGGAAAAACTGTTTTTT.

The chain couples TRBV7-6 to TRBJ2-3; perhaps TRBD2 as D (5 bases). Germline lookup yields CDR1 SGHVS and CDR2 FNYEAQ. The CDR3 length is 17 residues. V was clipped by 3 bases and J by 4 bases, with 20 bases between them. The CDR3 sequence is CASSFYPKLEGPDTQYF. The DNA for the CDR3 is TGTGCCAGCAGCTTTTACCCAAAACTAGAAGGGCCAGATACGCAGTATTTT.

This rearrangement joins TRBV3-1 (or the pseudogene TRBV3-2) to TRBJ2-5, with no clear D. The CDR3 sequence is 13 residues long. In germline, CDR1 is LGHDT, CDR2 YNNKEL (reference sequence). V was cut by 3 bases and J by 0 bases, with 5 bases left in between. The CDR3, as DNA: TGTGCCAGCAGCCAGGAGTACCAAGAGACCCAGTACTTC. Protein product: CASSQEYQETQYF.

The chain has TRBV28 and TRBJ1-5; 7 bases align to TRBD1. This CDR3 spans 14 amino acids. The V segment lost 6 bases and the J segment 6 bases; nucleotides outside the gene matches: 8. Germline CDR1 MDHEN, CDR2 SYDVKM. CDR3 residues: CASRGGGGSQPQHF. The CDR3 coding sequence is TGTGCCAGCAGAGGGGGCGGTGGCAGTCAGCCCCAGCATTTT. Supplemented by reference TRBV28 and TRBJ1-5, the full variable domain reads DVKVTQSSRYLVKRTGEKVFLECVQDMDHENMFWYRQDPGLGLRLIYFSYDVKMKEKGDIPEGYSVSREKKERFSLILESASTNQTSMYLCASRGGGGSQPQHFGDGTRLSIL.

The genes are TRBV5-1 and TRBJ2-3; 10 bases are a match to TRBD2. Per germline, CDR1 SGHRS and CDR2 YFSETQ. Trimming cost V 6 bases and J 4 bases; bases outside gene matches: 11. The CDR3 is 16 amino acids. The CDR3 DNA reads TGCGCCAGCACCCAGGTAGCGGGAGGTGTTCCAGATACGCAGTATTTT. It specifies CASTQVAGGVPDTQYF. Variable domain in full (rest from reference TRBV5-1 and TRBJ2-3): KAGVTQTPRYLIKTRGQQVTLSCSPISGHRSVSWYQQTPGQGLQFLFEYFSETQRNKGNFPGRFSGRQFSNSRSEMNVSTLELGDSALYLCASTQVAGGVPDTQYFGPGTRLTVL.

The chain is built from TRBV3-1 (or the pseudogene TRBV3-2) and TRBJ2-5, with TRBD1 identical over 8 bases. Germline values: CDR1 LGHDT, CDR2 YNNKEL (reference sequence). Trimming removed 0 bases from V and 4 bases from J; junction bases left unmatched: 7. The CDR3 covers 16 residues. The CDR3 nucleotides are TGTGCCAGCAGCCAAGATCGAGGACAGGGTCGAGAGACCCAGTACTTC. This encodes CASSQDRGQGRETQYF.

The V call is TRBV6-5, the J call TRBJ1-1, with 9 bases that match TRBD1. CDR1 is MNHEY, CDR2 SVGAGI, per germline. CDR3 length: 15 residues. V shed 7 bases, J shed 4 bases, and the junction held 10 bases outside the gene matches. The DNA for the CDR3 is TGTGCCAGCAACCGACAGGGGGAAGGGAGCACTGAAGCTTTCTTT. Amino acid sequence: CASNRQGEGSTEAFF.

The J gene is TRBJ2-7, the V gene TRBV7-9; TRBD1 is a possible D gene (5 bases). The length of the CDR3 is 11 residues. Trimming pared 3 bases from V and 5 bases from J, leaving 5 bases between. Per germline, CDR1 SEHNR and CDR2 FQNEAQ (reference sequence). Written as DNA, the CDR3 is TGTGCCAGCAGCTTGACAGACGAGCAGTACTTC. This encodes CASSLTDEQYF. Full variable domain (missing parts from reference TRBV7-9 and TRBJ2-7): DTGVSQNPRHKITKRGQNVTFRCDPISEHNRLYWYRQTLGQGPEFLTYFQNEAQLEKSRLLSDRFSAERPKGSFSTLEIQRTEQGDSAMYLCASSLTDEQYFGPGTRLTVT.

This clone was seen only a few times. This chain joins TRBV10-1 and TRBJ2-1, with 12 bases identical to TRBD2. This CDR3 region has 14 residues. V trimming: 5 bases; J trimming: 7 bases; junction bases outside the gene matches: 3. Germline-derived CDR1 and CDR2 are WNHNN and SYGVQD (reference sequence). The CDR3 DNA sequence: TGCGCCAGCAGTATGACTAGCGGGAGAAATGAGCAGTTCTTC. This gives the protein CASSMTSGRNEQFF.

V and J are TRBV7-3 and TRBJ2-2; perhaps TRBD2 as D (6 bases). Between the trimmed V and J ends, which lost 5 bases and 0 bases, there was a span of 13 bases. The CDR3 has 16 residues. Germline CDR1 SGHTA, CDR2 FQGTGA. CDR3 nucleotides: TGTGCCAGCAGCCCCCGGGGGAGTGCGAACACCGGGGAGCTGTTTTTT. Translated, it gives CASSPRGSANTGELFF.